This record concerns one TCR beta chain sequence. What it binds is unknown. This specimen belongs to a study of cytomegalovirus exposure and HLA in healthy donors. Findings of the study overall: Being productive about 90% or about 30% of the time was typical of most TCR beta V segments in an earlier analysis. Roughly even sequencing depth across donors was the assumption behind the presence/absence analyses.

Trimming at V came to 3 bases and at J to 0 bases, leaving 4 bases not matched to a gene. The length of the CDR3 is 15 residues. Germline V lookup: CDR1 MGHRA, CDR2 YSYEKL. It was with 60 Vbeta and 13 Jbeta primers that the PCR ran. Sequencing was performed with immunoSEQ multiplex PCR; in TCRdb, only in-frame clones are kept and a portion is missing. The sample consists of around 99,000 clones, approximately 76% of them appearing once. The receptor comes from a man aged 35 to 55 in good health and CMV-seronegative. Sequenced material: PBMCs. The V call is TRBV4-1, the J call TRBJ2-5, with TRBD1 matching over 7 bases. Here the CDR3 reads CASSQYDRDQETQYF. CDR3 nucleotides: TGCGCCAGCAGCCAGTATGACAGGGACCAAGAGACCCAGTACTTC.